The clone carrying this TCR beta chain showed up many times. By 5'RACE with 10-nucleotide random UMIs, the cDNA was made. Via MiXCR, TCRdb re-called the 5' RACE reads, giving one row per CDR3 protein. The data show tens of thousands of distinct CDR3 sequences, 13% to 15% seen once. CDR3 length equals 15 residues. CDR1 is ENHRY, CDR2 SYGVKD, per germline. V dropped 9 bases and J dropped 2 bases, with 19 bases sitting between them. The data stem from a study of neurological immune-mediated disorders. This sequence originates from a woman aged 55-69 years with HTLV-1-associated myelopathy (HAM/TSP). The chain couples TRBV10-3 to TRBJ1-2, with no clear D. The sample comprised CD4+ T cells from blood. Here the CDR3 reads CAIGPDRVGNYGYTF. The CDR3 nucleotides read TGTGCCATTGGACCGGATCGAGTGGGGAACTATGGCTACACCTTC.